This passage covers 22 T cell receptor beta chains from one sample sequenced in a study of CD8+CD57+ T cells in acquired aplastic anemia. Patients included in sequencing had previously demonstrated CD8+CD57+ cell expansion by flow cytometry. For CDR3 and TCR beta VDJ profiling, genomic DNA was the template used. TCRdb fed the reads into MiXCR, producing one record per CDR3 protein. The repertoire includes around 430,000 distinct CDR3 sequences, approximately 33% of them detected once, and around 0.82% sits in the top ten. Sequenced material: sorted CD4+, CD8+, or CD8+CD57+ T cells (not recorded which) from PBMCs. These receptors were collected from a human donor with aplastic anemia.

CDR3 region: CASSQANPGRLYGYTF. The CDR3 DNA is TGCGCCAGCAGCCAAGCGAACCCGGGACGGCTCTATGGCTACACCTTC. The chain recombines TRBV4-1 with TRBJ1-2; D may be TRBD1 (5 bases). The germline gives CDR1 MGHRA, CDR2 YSYEKL. V lost 1 base and J 4 bases, leaving 16 bases between the germline ends. This CDR3 is built from 16 residues.

This clonotype was seen repeatedly, ten times or more. V is TRBV19 and J is TRBJ2-7, with 10 bases matching TRBD2. This CDR3 region has 15 residues. CDR1 is LNHDA, CDR2 SQIVND, per germline (reference sequence). J gave up 2 bases and V 5 bases, and 6 bases lay outside the gene matches. The CDR3, as DNA: TGTGCCAGTAGTGCTACTAGCGGGACTACCTACGAGCAGTACTTC. It yields the protein CASSATSGTTYEQYF.

This clonotype was picked up many times. The chain recombines TRBV9 with TRBJ2-5; no clear D gene. Germline CDR1 SGDLS, CDR2 YYNGEE. The CDR3 loop spans 13 amino acids. Deletions cut 0 bases from V and 7 bases from J, with 10 bases between. CDR3 in amino acids: CASSVDFIGTQYF. DNA for the CDR3: TGTGCCAGCAGCGTAGACTTTATTGGGACCCAGTACTTC.

The chain carries TRBV10-3 and TRBJ2-2; 7 bases are shared with TRBD2. Germline trimming cut 4 bases from V and 4 bases from J; bases unmatched to any gene: 6. Germline loops: CDR1 ENHRY, CDR2 SYGVKD. This CDR3 comprises 15 residues. CDR3 sequence reads: CAISVGGRPTGELFF. The CDR3 nucleotides read TGTGCCATCAGTGTTGGCGGGAGACCCACCGGGGAGCTGTTTTTT.

The rearrangement joins TRBV11-2 to TRBJ1-5, with 8 bases that match TRBD1. This CDR3 has 16 amino acids. The germline V gene encodes CDR1 SGHAT and CDR2 FQNNGV. The ends lost 2 bases at V and 0 bases at J; junction bases unmatched: 3. CDR3 region: CASSLRTGPSNQPQHF. The CDR3 region has the DNA TGTGCCAGCAGCTTACGGACAGGGCCTAGCAATCAGCCCCAGCATTTT.

The chain links TRBV6-5 to TRBJ2-6, with D perhaps being TRBD1 or TRBD2 (5 bases each). CDR1 is MNHEY and CDR2 is SVGAGI in the germline V gene. V dropped 2 bases and J dropped 3 bases, with 5 bases sitting between them. The CDR3 consists of 14 residues. CDR3 bases: TGTGCCAGCAGTTACGGGGGTGGGGCCAACGTCCTGACTTTC. Protein product: CASSYGGGANVLTF.

This clonotype was observed a few times. The chain links TRBV10-3 to TRBJ1-6; possible D gene TRBD1, 6 bases. CDR3 size: 14 residues. Trimming took off 11 bases at V and 4 bases at J, with 15 bases between the two ends. The germline V gene encodes CDR1 ENHRY and CDR2 SYGVKD. The CDR3 loop is CAWRGTGYNSPLHF. Written as DNA, the CDR3 is TGTGCCTGGAGGGGTACAGGGTATAATTCACCCCTCCACTTT.

Note on this clonotype: A much larger clone differs by one base, so this may be a read error. The gene calls are TRBV15 and TRBJ2-2; 7 bases map to TRBD2. CDR1 is LNHNV and CDR2 is YYDKDF in the germline V gene (reference sequence). V lost 0 bases, J lost 3 bases, and 1 base stayed unmatched. The CDR3 length is 15 residues. For the CDR3, the DNA is TGTGCCACCAGCAGAGATCGGGGGGACACCGGGGAGCTGTTTTTT. Translated, it gives CATSRDRGDTGELFF.

The sample holds a few counts of this clonotype. The J gene is TRBJ2-7, the V gene TRBV3-1; 9 positions agree with TRBD2. V was clipped by 6 bases and J by 6 bases; unmatched bases: 15. This CDR3 contains 16 residues. Germline V CDR1 and CDR2: LGHDT, YNNKEL (reference sequence). The CDR3 region is CASRGTSIGEGGEQYF. The CDR3 nucleotides are TGTGCCAGCAGGGGGACTAGCATCGGTGAAGGGGGCGAGCAGTACTTC.

This clonotype appeared many times. The rearrangement uses TRBV29-1 and TRBJ2-7; 11 nucleotides align to TRBD1. The CDR3 sequence is 13 residues long. With V trimmed by 7 bases and J by 6 bases, 8 bases remained unmatched. The germline gives CDR1 SQVTM, CDR2 ANQGSEA. The CDR3: CSARTGGAGEQYF. The CDR3 region has the DNA TGCAGCGCAAGGACAGGGGGCGCGGGCGAGCAGTACTTC.

This chain connects TRBV4-2 to TRBJ1-6; 8 bases match TRBD1. With V trimmed by 6 bases and J by 0 bases, 7 bases remained unmatched. The CDR3 has 17 amino acids. CDR1 is LGHNA, CDR2 YNFKEQ, per germline. CDR3 amino acids: CASSSRQGSSYNSPLHF. CDR3 bases: TGTGCCAGCAGTAGCCGACAGGGGAGCTCCTATAATTCACCCCTCCACTTT.

This clonotype has a count of ten or more. This chain connects TRBV7-8 to TRBJ1-2; D is uncertain. Germline values: CDR1 SGHVS, CDR2 FQNEAQ. The CDR3 extends over 15 amino acids. V lost 4 bases and J 2 bases, leaving 14 bases between the germline ends. The DNA for the CDR3 is TGTGCCAGCAGCTCTCACCCCGCAGACAACTATGGCTACACCTTC. Amino acid sequence: CASSSHPADNYGYTF.

The chain uses TRBV5-4 and TRBJ2-1; D perhaps matches TRBD1 (6 bases). The length of the CDR3 is 14 residues. Germline CDR1 is SGHNT and CDR2 is YYREEE (reference sequence). V dropped 6 bases and J dropped 8 bases, with 18 bases sitting between them. CDR3 region: CASTSPTGLDEQFF. CDR3 DNA: TGTGCCAGCACCTCCCCGACAGGTCTGGATGAGCAGTTCTTC.

About this clonotype: A much larger clone differs from this one at a single base, so this may be a read error. The CDR3 DNA reads TGTGCCAGCAGCTATAACAGGGGGTCTGGAGACACCATATATTTT. Translated, it gives CASSYNRGSGDTIYF. The chain joins TRBV11-3 to TRBJ1-3, with 8 bases that match TRBD1. Germline-derived CDR1 and CDR2 are SGHNT and YENEEA. CDR3 size: 15 residues.

This clonotype was observed many times. The V call is TRBV7-2, the J call TRBJ1-2; D is uncertain. The CDR3 length is 15 residues. From germline, CDR1 is SGHTA and CDR2 FQGNSA. V was cut by 5 bases and J by 2 bases, with 15 bases left in between. The CDR3 reads CASSAKSDGNYGYTF. The CDR3 region has the DNA TGTGCCAGCAGCGCAAAGTCTGATGGCAACTATGGCTACACCTTC.

Ten or more counts support this clonotype. The chain combines TRBV5-5 with TRBJ2-7, with unresolved D. The V gene lost 0 bases and the J gene lost 3 bases, with 13 bases spanning the gap. CDR3 length: 15 residues. Germline V gene data show CDR1 as SGHKS and CDR2 as YYEKEE (reference sequence). Here the CDR3 reads CASSLAVREGYEQYF. The CDR3 DNA reads TGTGCCAGCAGCTTGGCGGTTAGGGAAGGCTACGAGCAGTACTTC.

The chain uses TRBV29-1 and TRBJ1-2; D unresolved. The V gene's germline CDR1 is SQVTM and CDR2 ANQGSEA. Trimming took off 6 bases at V and 0 bases at J, with 5 bases between the two ends. This CDR3 is built from 11 residues. The CDR3 bases are TGCAGCGTAAAAACTAACTATGGCTACACCTTC. Its translation is CSVKTNYGYTF.

Concerning this clonotype: A much bigger clone sits one base away, suggesting this may be a read error. The chain carries TRBV4-1 and TRBJ1-5; TRBD1 matches at 9 bases. This CDR3 has 15 amino acids. Germline V gives CDR1 MGHRA, CDR2 YSYEKL. CDR3 protein: CASSSDRGEDQPQHF. CDR3 nucleotide sequence: TGTGCCAGCAGCTCAGACAGGGGGGAAGATCAGCCCCAGCATTTT.

Points on this clonotype: Its ends do not fully match the called genes, so a read error is possible. This chain links TRBV7-7 with TRBJ1-5; no firm D call. CDR3 size: 15 residues. The germline V gene has CDR1 SSHAT and CDR2 FNYEAQ (reference sequence). This CDR3 is CASSLSDNYNQPQHF. In DNA form, the CDR3 reads TGTGCTAGCAGCTTATCCGACAACTACAATCAGCCCCAGCATTTT. The full variable domain, with the rest looked up from reference TRBV7-7 and TRBJ1-5, is GAGVSQSPRYKVTKRGQDVTLRCDPISSHATLYWYQQALGQGPEFLTYFNYEAQPDKSGLPSDRFSAERPEGSISTLTIQRTEQRDSAMYRCASSLSDNYNQPQHFGDGTRLSIL.

This clonotype appeared a few times. This sequence joins TRBV5-6 and TRBJ2-3, with D possibly TRBD2 on 6 matching bases. The V gene lost 1 base and the J gene lost 3 bases, with 15 bases spanning the gap. The CDR3 loop spans 16 amino acids. The germline CDR1 and CDR2 sequences are SGHDT and YYEEEE. The CDR3 DNA reads as TGTGCCAGCAGCTTGTATCGGGCGGGAAAGACAGATACGCAGTATTTT. Translated: CASSLYRAGKTDTQYF.

This clonotype showed up many times. The chain is built from TRBV20-1 and TRBJ2-7; no reliable D call. The germline V gene has CDR1 DFQATT and CDR2 SNEGSKA (reference sequence). This CDR3 spans 11 amino acids. V lost 3 bases and J lost 4, with 7 bases in between. The CDR3 nucleotides are TGCAGTGCTAGTGCCGGGTACGAGCAGTACTTC. Translating it yields CSASAGYEQYF.

This clonotype was counted only a few times. V usage is TRBV12-5 and J usage is TRBJ2-5, with D unresolved. Germline assignment: CDR1 LGHNT and CDR2 FRNRAP. This CDR3 has 15 residues. V lost 0 bases, J lost 1 base, and 9 bases lay in between. CDR3 nucleotide sequence: TGTGCTAGTGGTTTGGTGGTTGGGCTCCAAGAGACCCAGTACTTC. This sequence encodes CASGLVVGLQETQYF.